This note documents a single T cell receptor (beta chain) sequence. These data originate in a study of ipilimumab plus nivolumab after autologous stem cell transplantation. In the study overall: A median of roughly eight nivolumab and 5 ipilimumab doses were given.

Patients got ipilimumab 1 mg/kg beginning 14 to 28 days post-transplant. Through week 26, nivolumab 3 mg/kg IV was given weeks 1, 4, 7, 10, then biweekly. The protocol was immunoSEQ multiplex PCR, while the TCRdb copy is restricted to in-frame clones and leaves out a portion. The sample consists of 15,000 to 20,000 clones, 81% of them appearing once. Germline lookup yields CDR1 LNHNV and CDR2 YYDKDF (reference sequence). V lost 0 bases, J lost 0 bases, and 6 bases lay in between. The CDR3 is 15 residues long. The TCR originated in a male donor with diffuse large B-cell lymphoma. The sequencing used PBMCs, collected in a trial of ipilimumab plus nivolumab as post-transplant consolidation. The V gene is TRBV15, the J gene TRBJ1-3; D remains unclear. The CDR3 DNA reads TGTGCCACCAGCAGAGATGGCACCTCTGGAAACACCATATATTTT. Residues: CATSRDGTSGNTIYF. The variable domain in full, with the rest retrieved from reference TRBV15 and TRBJ1-3, is DAMVIQNPRYQVTQFGKPVTLSCSQTLNHNVMYWYQQKSSQAPKLLFHYYDKDFNNEADTPDNFQSRRPNTSFCFLDIRSPGLGDTAMYLCATSRDGTSGNTIYFGEGSWLTVV.